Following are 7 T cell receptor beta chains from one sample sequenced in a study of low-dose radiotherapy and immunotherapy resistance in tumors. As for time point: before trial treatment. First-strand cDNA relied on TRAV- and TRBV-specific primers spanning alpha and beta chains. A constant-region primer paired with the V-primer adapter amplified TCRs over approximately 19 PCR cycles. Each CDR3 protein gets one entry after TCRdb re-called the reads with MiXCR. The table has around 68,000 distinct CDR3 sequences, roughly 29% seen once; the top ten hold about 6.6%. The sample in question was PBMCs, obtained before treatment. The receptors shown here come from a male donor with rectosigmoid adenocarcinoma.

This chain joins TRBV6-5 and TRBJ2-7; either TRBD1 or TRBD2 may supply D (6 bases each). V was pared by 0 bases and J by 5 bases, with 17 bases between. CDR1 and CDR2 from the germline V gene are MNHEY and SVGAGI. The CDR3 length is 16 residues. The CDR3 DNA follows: TGTGCCAGCAGTTACTCATGGGGGGCGCCGGGTGACGAGCAGTACTTC. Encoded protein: CASSYSWGAPGDEQYF.

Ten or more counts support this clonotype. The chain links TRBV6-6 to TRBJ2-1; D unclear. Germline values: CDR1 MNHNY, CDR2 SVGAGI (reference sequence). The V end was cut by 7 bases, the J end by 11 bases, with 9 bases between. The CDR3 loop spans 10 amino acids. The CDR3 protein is CASTAKKQFF. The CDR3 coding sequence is TGTGCCAGCACAGCCAAGAAGCAGTTCTTC.

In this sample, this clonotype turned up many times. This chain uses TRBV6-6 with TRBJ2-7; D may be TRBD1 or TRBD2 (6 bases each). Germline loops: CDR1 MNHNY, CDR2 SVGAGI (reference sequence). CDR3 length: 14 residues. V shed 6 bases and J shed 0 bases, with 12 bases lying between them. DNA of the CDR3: TGTGCCAGCAGAGAGGGGGGCCACTCCTACGAGCAGTACTTC. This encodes CASREGGHSYEQYF.

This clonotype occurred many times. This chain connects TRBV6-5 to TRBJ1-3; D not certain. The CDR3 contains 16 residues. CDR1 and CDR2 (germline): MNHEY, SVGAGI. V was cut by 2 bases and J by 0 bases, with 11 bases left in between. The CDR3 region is CASSYTAGGSGNTIYF. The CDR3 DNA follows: TGTGCCAGCAGTTACACCGCCGGAGGCTCTGGAAACACCATATATTTT.

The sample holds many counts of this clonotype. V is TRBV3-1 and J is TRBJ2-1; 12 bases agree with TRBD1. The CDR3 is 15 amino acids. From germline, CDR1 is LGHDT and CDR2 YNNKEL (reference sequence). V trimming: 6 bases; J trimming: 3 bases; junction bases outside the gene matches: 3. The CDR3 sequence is CASRGTGGDYNEQFF. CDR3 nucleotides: TGTGCCAGCAGGGGGACAGGGGGCGACTACAATGAGCAGTTCTTC.

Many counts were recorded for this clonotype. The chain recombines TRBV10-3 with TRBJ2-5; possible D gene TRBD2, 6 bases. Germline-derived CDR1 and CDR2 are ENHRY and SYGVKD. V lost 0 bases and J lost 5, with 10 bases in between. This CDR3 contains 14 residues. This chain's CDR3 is CAISESIGGETQYF. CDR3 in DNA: TGTGCCATCAGTGAGTCGATCGGGGGTGAGACCCAGTACTTC.

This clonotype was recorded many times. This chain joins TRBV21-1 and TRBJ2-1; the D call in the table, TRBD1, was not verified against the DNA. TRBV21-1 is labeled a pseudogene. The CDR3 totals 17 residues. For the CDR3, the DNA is TGTGCCAGCAGCAAAATCGTCGGGTCAGGGGGGATGAATGAGCAGTTCTTC. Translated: CASSKIVGSGGMNEQFF.